Each of the 20 T cell receptor beta chains below was sequenced from the same sample in a study of CD8+ T cells in alopecia areata. Extraction and reverse transcription of RNA yielded cDNA as the sequencing template. Measured with immunoSEQ multiplex PCR; TCRdb has only the in-frame clones, and not every one. Among about 190,000 clones listed, 59% were seen once. Here the sequenced sample was CD4+ T cells sorted from blood, taken at week 0. The receptors here all came from a human donor with alopecia areata.

The chain has TRBV4-1 and TRBJ1-2; the D is unclear. The CDR3 contains 13 residues. Germline V CDR1 and CDR2: MGHRA, YSYEKL. V was shortened by 1 base and J by 2 bases, with 5 bases between the two germline ends. CDR3 in DNA: TGCGCCAGCAGCCAAGGGATAAACTATGGCTACACCTTC. Translated, it gives CASSQGINYGYTF.

This clone is labeled medium-sized. The V call is TRBV2, the J call TRBJ2-3; 7 bases are a match to TRBD2. Germline V gene sequence: CDR1 SNHLY, CDR2 FYNNEI. Losses at the gene ends were 4 bases for V and 3 bases for J; bases not matched to a gene: 7. The CDR3 runs to 15 residues. The CDR3 is CASSVGGGGTDTQYF. In nucleotides, the CDR3 is TGTGCCAGCAGTGTTGGCGGGGGAGGAACAGATACGCAGTATTTT.

V usage is TRBV30 and J usage is TRBJ2-5, with TRBD2 matching over 8 bases. J was trimmed by 4 bases and V by 1 base; bases with no gene match: 5. There are 14 residues in the CDR3. Germline V gene sequence: CDR1 GTSNPN, CDR2 SVGIG (reference sequence). The CDR3 reads CAWSGTSIGETQYF. The CDR3 region has the DNA TGTGCCTGGAGTGGGACTAGCATAGGAGAGACCCAGTACTTC.

This chain joins TRBV7-2 and TRBJ2-4, with no clear D. V lost 2 bases, J lost 0 bases, and 5 bases lay in between. Germline V lookup: CDR1 SGHTA, CDR2 FQGNSA. CDR3 length: 14 amino acids. As DNA, the CDR3 is TGTGCCAGCAGCTTAACCTTAGCCAAAAACATTCAGTACTTC. Protein: CASSLTLAKNIQYF.

Comments on this clone: A junction end diverges from the germline sequence, so it may reflect a read error. This chain connects TRBV2 to TRBJ2-7; D remains ambiguous. The length of the CDR3 is 17 residues. CDR1 SNHLY and CDR2 FYNNEI come from the germline V gene. The CDR3 spells CASNPPPPRPTSYGQYF. For the CDR3, the DNA is TGTGCCAGCAATCCCCCCCCTCCGAGACCTACATCCTACGGGCAGTACTTC.

This clone appeared a few times. The rearrangement links TRBV5-1 to TRBJ1-5; maybe TRBD1 (5 bases). The CDR3 totals 14 residues. Trimming removed 7 bases from V and 6 bases from J, with 17 bases in between. The germline gives CDR1 SGHRS, CDR2 YFSETQ. The CDR3 bases are TGCGCCAGCTCCTTGGGGGGGGTTAGTCAGCCCCAGCATTTT. Its translation is CASSLGGVSQPQHF.

V gene TRBV5-1 combines with J gene TRBJ2-5; 8 nucleotides agree with TRBD2. Judging by the DNA end, TRBJ2-7 fits better; the J call may be wrong. Germline assignment: CDR1 SGHRS and CDR2 YFSETQ. This CDR3 is 14 amino acids long. The CDR3 here is CASSIGTSGHEQYF. In DNA form, the CDR3 reads TGCGCCAGCAGCATCGGGACTAGTGGGCACGAGCAGTACTTC.

This clone has just a few counts. The V and J genes are TRBV30 and TRBJ1-1; D possibly corresponds to TRBD1 (6 bases). From germline, CDR1 is GTSNPN and CDR2 SVGIG (reference sequence). The CDR3 contains 16 residues. V was shortened by 2 bases and J by 0 bases, with 16 bases between the two germline ends. The CDR3 bases are TGTGCCTGGAGTTCCCCACAGGGAATAATGAACACTGAAGCTTTCTTT. This gives the protein CAWSSPQGIMNTEAFF.

In its sample, this clone was seen a few times. The V gene is TRBV29-1, the J gene TRBJ2-3; 7 bases align to TRBD1. The J segment lost 0 bases and the V segment lost 7 bases, leaving 4 bases of the junction unmatched. The CDR3 loop spans 13 amino acids. CDR1 and CDR2 from the germline V gene are SQVTM and ANQGSEA. Written as DNA, the CDR3 is TGCAGCGCAGGGGGATCTAGCACAGATACGCAGTATTTT. It yields the protein CSAGGSSTDTQYF.

The table lists this clone with many counts. V is TRBV5-8 and J is TRBJ1-1; D is uncertain. Trimming pared 1 base from V and 3 bases from J, leaving 10 bases between. CDR3 length: 14 residues. Germline lookup yields CDR1 SGHTS and CDR2 YDEGEE. This CDR3 is CASSLLGKDTEAFF. The CDR3 DNA reads as TGTGCCAGCAGCTTGTTGGGTAAGGACACTGAAGCTTTCTTT. The entire variable domain, with the rest obtained from reference TRBV5-8 and TRBJ1-1, is as follows: EAGVTQSPTHLIKTRGQQATLRCSPISGHTSVYWYQQALGLGLQFLLWYDEGEERNRGNFPPRFSGRQFPNYSSELNVNALELEDSALYLCASSLLGKDTEAFFGQGTRLTVV.

This clone was found a few times. The chain combines TRBV7-9 with TRBJ1-6; D is ambiguous. With 1 base removed from V and 7 bases from J, the gap between germline ends came to 8 bases. Per germline, CDR1 SEHNR and CDR2 FQNEAQ (reference sequence). CDR3 length: 14 residues. The CDR3 loop reads CASSLGAENSPLHF. Written as DNA, the CDR3 is TGTGCCAGCAGCTTAGGGGCCGAAAATTCACCCCTCCACTTT. Filled out from reference TRBV7-9 and TRBJ1-6, the complete variable domain reads DTGVSQNPRHKITKRGQNVTFRCDPISEHNRLYWYRQTLGQGPEFLTYFQNEAQLEKSRLLSDRFSAERPKGSFSTLEIQRTEQGDSAMYLCASSLGAENSPLHFGNGTRLTVT.

This clone was seen only a few times. This chain links TRBV30 with TRBJ1-5, with D unclear. With 3 bases removed from V and 6 bases from J, the gap between germline ends came to 18 bases. Germline CDR1 and CDR2: GTSNPN and SVGIG (reference sequence). There are 15 residues in the CDR3. The CDR3 DNA is TGTGCCTGGAGGTACCCCTGGGGTGATGGTCAGCCCCAGCATTTT. This codes for CAWRYPWGDGQPQHF.

The chain combines TRBV6-5 with TRBJ1-1, with 10 bases aligning to TRBD1. Germline CDR1 MNHEY, CDR2 SVGAGI. The CDR3 covers 16 residues. V lost 0 bases to trimming and J lost 0 bases; unmatched junction nucleotides: 1. CDR3 region: CASSYSDRGLNTEAFF. The CDR3 nucleotides are TGTGCCAGCAGTTACTCGGACAGGGGGTTGAACACTGAAGCTTTCTTT.

This clone was seen a handful of times. DNA of the CDR3: TGTGCCTGGAGCATATCGGACAGTATGAACACTGAAGCTTTCTTT. Amino acids: CAWSISDSMNTEAFF. The rearrangement uses TRBV30 and TRBJ1-1, with a tentative D call TRBD1 (6 bases). V gave up 3 bases and J gave up 0 bases, with 14 bases separating them. Germline values: CDR1 GTSNPN, CDR2 SVGIG (reference sequence). The CDR3 spans 15 residues. Complete variable domain (other parts from reference TRBV30 and TRBJ1-1): SQTIHQWPATLVQPVGSPLSLECTVEGTSNPNLYWYRQAAGRGLQLLFYSVGIGQISSEVPQNLSASRPQDRQFILSSKKLLLSDSGFYLCAWSISDSMNTEAFFGQGTRLTVV.

This clone was recorded once. The chain has TRBV7-2 and TRBJ1-5; D possibly corresponds to TRBD1 (6 bases). The germline CDR1 and CDR2 sequences are SGHTA and FQGNSA. This CDR3 contains 14 residues. Deletions cut 5 bases from V and 2 bases from J, with 10 bases between. The CDR3 loop reads CASSMDSGNQPQHF. The CDR3, as DNA: TGTGCCAGCAGCATGGACAGTGGCAATCAGCCCCAGCATTTT. The entire variable domain, with the rest obtained from reference TRBV7-2 and TRBJ1-5, is as follows: GAGVSQSPSNKVTEKGKDVELRCDPISGHTALYWYRQSLGQGLEFLIYFQGNSAPDKSGLPSDRFSAERTGGSVSTLTIQRTQQEDSAVYLCASSMDSGNQPQHFGDGTRLSIL.

This chain links TRBV15 with TRBJ1-2; 9 bases match TRBD1. Losses at the gene ends were 5 bases for V and 0 bases for J; bases not matched to a gene: 13. This CDR3 has 18 residues. The V gene's germline CDR1 is LNHNV and CDR2 YYDKDF (reference sequence). The CDR3 protein is CATSRLGQGKDTNYGYTF. CDR3 in DNA: TGTGCCACCAGCCGCTTGGGACAGGGTAAAGATACTAACTATGGCTACACCTTC. Supplemented by reference TRBV15 and TRBJ1-2, the full variable domain reads DAMVIQNPRYQVTQFGKPVTLSCSQTLNHNVMYWYQQKSSQAPKLLFHYYDKDFNNEADTPDNFQSRRPNTSFCFLDIRSPGLGDTAMYLCATSRLGQGKDTNYGYTFGSGTRLTVV.

V and J are TRBV5-6 and TRBJ1-6, with D tentatively TRBD1 (6 bases). V was clipped by 3 bases and J by 17 bases, with 18 bases between them. The germline CDR1 and CDR2 sequences are SGHDT and YYEEEE. The CDR3 contains 13 residues. CDR3 in DNA: TGTGCCAGCAGCTCATACGGGGGCGGGTTCGTCCACTTT. Protein product: CASSSYGGGFVHF. Combining the CDR3 with reference TRBV5-6 and TRBJ1-6 gives the whole variable domain DAGVTQSPTHLIKTRGQQVTLRCSPKSGHDTVSWYQQALGQGPQFIFQYYEEEERQRGNFPDRFSGHQFPNYSSELNVNALLLGDSALYLCASSSYGGGFVHFGNGTRLTVT.

The chain has TRBV30 and TRBJ1-1, with D uncertain. CDR1 is GTSNPN, CDR2 SVGIG, per germline (reference sequence). This CDR3 is built from 11 residues. V was trimmed by 6 bases and J by 1 base, leaving 6 bases between them. This CDR3 reads CACSRNTEAFF. The CDR3, as DNA: TGTGCCTGTTCCCGGAACACTGAAGCTTTCTTT.

This clone was found a few times. The CDR3 region is CASSQIGQYGYTF. CDR3 DNA sequence: TGTGCCAGCAGCCAAATCGGCCAGTATGGCTACACCTTC. The chain links TRBV14 to TRBJ1-2; D not certain. Germline loops: CDR1 SGHDN, CDR2 FVKESK. V dropped 2 bases and J dropped 5 bases, with 9 bases sitting between them. The CDR3 sequence is 13 residues long.

This chain uses TRBV9 with TRBJ2-6; D may match TRBD1 or TRBD2 (5 bases each). The CDR3 is 16 residues long. Germline CDR1 reads SGDLS; CDR2 reads YYNGEE. Trimming removed 0 bases from V and 4 bases from J, with 11 bases in between. The CDR3 DNA reads TGTGCCAGCAGCGTAGCTAGAGGGGCCGGGGCCAACGTCCTGACTTTC. Amino acids: CASSVARGAGANVLTF.